This T cell receptor beta chain was documented in a study of low-dose radiotherapy and immunotherapy resistance in tumors. Study information: On cycle 1 day 1, patients started four cycles of oral aspirin 300 mg daily.

The CDR3 has 16 amino acids. V dropped 5 bases and J dropped 7; count of bases not matched to a gene: 12. Germline V gene sequence: CDR1 SGHTA, CDR2 FQGNSA. This clonotype was observed at least ten times. Described time point: after trial treatment. Described treatment: LDRT plus nivolumab, ipilimumab, low-dose cyclophosphamide and aspirin (RACIN trial). Patients with advanced, tumor-infiltrating lymphocyte-negative solid tumors were eligible. Priming of first-strand cDNA relied on TRAV- and TRBV-specific primers (covering alpha and beta chains). For amplifying TCRs, the PCR ran for around 20 cycles with Phusion, which was used together with a constant-region primer and the adapter on the V primers. MiXCR, run by TCRdb on the reads, gives a single entry per CDR3 protein. The data hold some 100,000 distinct CDR3 sequences, with less than 25% observed a single time.

The material sequenced was PBMCs, taken after low-dose radiotherapy plus immunotherapy. This chain joins TRBV7-2 and TRBJ1-4; TRBD1 agrees at 8 bases. The receptor's source is a male donor with prostate cancer. The CDR3 coding sequence is TGTGCCAGCAGCCCCAGGACAGGGAGGTACCTTGAAAAACTGTTTTTT. Translation: CASSPRTGRYLEKLFF.